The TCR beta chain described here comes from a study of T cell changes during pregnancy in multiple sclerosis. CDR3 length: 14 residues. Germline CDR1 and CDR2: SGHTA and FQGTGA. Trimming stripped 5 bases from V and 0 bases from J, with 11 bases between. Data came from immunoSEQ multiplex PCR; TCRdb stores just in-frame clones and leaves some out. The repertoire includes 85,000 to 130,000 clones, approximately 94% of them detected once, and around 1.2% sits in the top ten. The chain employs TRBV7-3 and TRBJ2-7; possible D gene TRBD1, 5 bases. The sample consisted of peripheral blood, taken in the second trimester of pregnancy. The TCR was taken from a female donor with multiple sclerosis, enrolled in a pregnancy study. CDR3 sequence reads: CASSVSGFSYEQYF. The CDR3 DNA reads TGTGCCAGCAGCGTATCAGGGTTCTCCTACGAGCAGTACTTC.